A few counts support the clone carrying this TCR beta chain. Genomic DNA of each subset was evenly split across several immunoSEQ plates. Original processing notes: With immunoSEQ giving junction-only sequences and no quality scores, filtering differed. Measured with immunoSEQ multiplex PCR; TCRdb has only the in-frame clones, and not every one. The V and J calls and clone size are taken from that table; D and trimming were inferred from the DNA. The table includes 730,000 or so clones, more than 70% detected once. These data belong to a study of shared clonotypes between healthy human individuals. Healthy and HIV-negative, the adult donors had no recent acute infections or vaccinations. V gave up 4 bases and J gave up 3 bases, with 16 bases separating them. Germline V gene data show CDR1 as SGHRS and CDR2 as YFSETQ. This CDR3 comprises 16 residues.

V and J are TRBV5-1 and TRBJ1-4, with a weak D call TRBD1 (6 bases). This sequence originates from a woman aged 25-40 years in good health. What was sequenced was memory CD4+ T cells sorted from blood. Subset defined: CD45RA-negative fraction. The CDR3 sequence: CASSGGRGAANEKLFF. CDR3 DNA: TGCGCCAGCAGCGGTGGCCGGGGGGCTGCTAATGAAAAACTGTTTTTT.